This T cell receptor (beta chain) comes out of a study of cytomegalovirus exposure and HLA in healthy donors (dated by TCRdb to between 2016 and 2019). As for the study more broadly: The 500 to 800 repertoires of the first cohort and the approximately 110 validation repertoires were produced on the same platform, according to a later analysis. The study aimed to test whether signatures of past pathogen exposure could be identified by cataloging public T cell receptors. Besides the first cohort of under 700 subjects, a separate validation cohort made up of about 120 different subjects was used. High-throughput TCR immunosequencing, statistical association of individual TCRs with disease status, and machine learning were combined to predict cytomegalovirus infection status.

Preparation of the library involved the immunoSEQ multiplex PCR assay. Per the source publication's procedure: A statistical classification framework was built for diagnosing cytomegalovirus status from the catalog of TCR beta chain sequences. TCRdb mirrors the immuneACCESS table, restricted to in-frame sequences. Some clones are absent from its copies; in checked studies, under half trace to an unresolved V gene, and the reason for the others is unknown. The V and J calls and clone size are taken from that table; D and trimming were inferred from the DNA. The sample yields approximately 98,000 clones; under 97% were counted once. The ten largest make up roughly 0.66% of the sample. What the authors observed across the whole study: The classifier was reported to diagnose cytomegalovirus status with high specificity and sensitivity in both the original cohort and the validation cohort. The study listed 164 TCR beta chains as associated with cytomegalovirus. The authors suggested that the approach could potentially be generalized to other disease states and immunological phenotypes. Three of the identified cytomegalovirus-associated TCR beta chains were confirmed in vitro to be specific for cytomegalovirus antigens. In a later analysis, TCRs clustered in the first cohort were found to also tend to co-occur in the 100 to 150 validation repertoires, with approximately 95% of cluster scores above 0. The validation cohort had no HLA typing available for a later analysis, so co-occurrence within that cohort was assessed over all 120 or so repertoires. Across donors, most TCR sequences were observed very rarely, whereas some public TCRs were present in many individuals.

Comment on this clone: The clone's antigen remains unknown. No base quality values were provided; no much bigger clone lies one nucleotide off.

Its CDR3 holds 15 amino acids, cysteine through phenylalanine. The CDR3 DNA has 45 bases and is translated from base 1. V was cut back by 4 bases and J by 6 bases, leaving a gap of 13 bases between them. CDR1 and CDR2 are read off the germline V gene as SGHVS and FQNEAQ. The donors belonged to the validation cohort of approximately 130 subjects, which was separate from the roughly 670-subject first cohort. This receptor was taken from a woman in her late teens or twenties in good health and CMV-seronegative. Here the chain combines TRBV7-8 and TRBJ1-6, with a tentative D gene TRBD1 over 6 matching bases. The sequenced material came from PBMCs. CDR3 protein: CASSSPGHFNSPLHF. The nucleotides read TGTGCCAGCAGCTCACCGGGACATTTTAATTCACCCCTCCACTTT. Supplemented by the reference TRBV7-8 and TRBJ1-6 proteins around the CDR3, the complete variable domain is GAGVSQSPRYKVAKRGQDVALRCDPISGHVSLFWYQQALGQGPEFLTYFQNEAQLDKSGLPSDRFFAERPEGSVSTLKIQRTQQEDSAVYLCASSSPGHFNSPLHFGNGTRLTVT.